The 20 T cell receptor beta chains given below trace back to one sample, sequenced in a study of T-cell reconstitution after alpha-beta-depleted transplantation in children. Preparing the TCRbeta library involved the use of unique molecular identifiers. Via MiXCR, TCRdb re-called the PCR reads, giving one row per CDR3 protein. The sample yields hundreds of thousands of distinct CDR3 sequences, about 10% seen once. Specimen: PBMCs, collected before TCRalphabeta/CD19-depleted stem cell transplant. Every receptor here comes from a child aged 2-9 years with inherited bone marrow failure, due to receive a stem cell transplant.

This clonotype was observed a handful of times. The rearrangement uses TRBV28 and TRBJ1-1; no firm D call. The V end was cut by 2 bases, the J end by 0 bases, with 13 bases between. Per the germline V gene, CDR1 is MDHEN and CDR2 is SYDVKM. The CDR3 is 16 residues long. This CDR3 is CASSLVEPPMNTEAFF. The CDR3 DNA follows: TGTGCCAGCAGTTTAGTCGAACCCCCTATGAACACTGAAGCTTTCTTT.

Many counts were recorded for this clonotype. The V and J genes are TRBV28 and TRBJ2-1; no clear D gene. The CDR3 spans 16 residues. CDR1 is MDHEN and CDR2 is SYDVKM in the germline V gene. V lost 6 bases, J lost 4 bases, and 19 bases lay in between. CDR3 nucleotides: TGTGCCAGCAGACGACTCCTAGGGTCTCTATACAATGAGCAGTTCTTC. Encoded protein: CASRRLLGSLYNEQFF.

This clonotype was seen at least ten times. The J gene is TRBJ2-7, the V gene TRBV12-3 or TRBV12-4; 9 bases fit TRBD2. Trimming took 5 bases from V and 6 from J; bases not matched to a gene: 11. This CDR3 spans 15 amino acids. CDR3 bases: TGTGCCAGCAGTCCACTAGCGGGCCCTCCCGGCGAGCAGTACTTC. Its protein product is CASSPLAGPPGEQYF.

The table lists this clonotype with a few counts. The chain links TRBV5-5 to TRBJ1-1, with a weak D call TRBD1 (6 bases). Germline V CDR1 and CDR2: SGHKS, YYEKEE (reference sequence). Trimming shortened V by 4 bases and J by 0 bases, and 13 bases separated the two germline ends. This CDR3 region has 15 residues. DNA of the CDR3: TGTGCCAGCAGCGAGAGACAGGCCCTGAACACTGAAGCTTTCTTT. Protein product: CASSERQALNTEAFF.

Turning to this clonotype: Being one base from a much bigger clone, this may be a read error. The missing conserved phenylalanine or tryptophan at the end of this CDR3 makes a read error likely. This rearrangement joins TRBV4-3 to TRBJ2-7, with D perhaps matching TRBD1 or TRBD2 (5 bases each). This CDR3 is 15 amino acids long. Deletions cut 0 bases from V and 0 bases from J, with 9 bases between. Per the germline V gene, CDR1 is LGHNA and CDR2 is YSLEER. The CDR3 region has the DNA TGCGCCAGCAGCCAAGAATGGGACGCCTCCTACGAGCAGTACCTC. Translation gives CASSQEWDASYEQYL.

This clonotype showed up many times. This chain connects TRBV5-5 to TRBJ1-4; D is unclear. The germline V gene encodes CDR1 SGHKS and CDR2 YYEKEE (reference sequence). The V and J ends lost 1 base and 2 bases respectively, with 12 bases between them. The CDR3 length is 16 residues. The CDR3 DNA follows: TGTGCCAGCAGCTTGAGCCCAGTAGGGACTAATGAAAAACTGTTTTTT. This codes for CASSLSPVGTNEKLFF.

At least ten counts were recorded for this clonotype. V and J are TRBV28 and TRBJ2-4, with 9 nucleotides matching TRBD1. This CDR3 contains 11 residues. The junction had 4 bases not matched to a gene; V was cut back by 3 bases and J by 16 bases. CDR1 and CDR2 (germline): MDHEN, SYDVKM. CDR3: CASSFGDRAYF. CDR3 sequence (DNA): TGTGCCAGCAGTTTTGGGGACAGGGCCTACTTC.

This chain joins TRBV30 and TRBJ2-7; D is undetermined. The CDR3 has 14 residues. Germline V gene lookup returns CDR1 GTSNPN and CDR2 SVGIG (reference sequence). The V end was cut by 3 bases, the J end by 3 bases, with 15 bases between. This CDR3 is CAWRFDQLSYEQYF. In nucleotides, the CDR3 is TGTGCCTGGAGGTTTGACCAATTGAGCTACGAGCAGTACTTC.

This clonotype was seen repeatedly, ten times or more. V usage is TRBV24-1 and J usage is TRBJ1-4; D is undetermined. Germline CDR1 is KGHDR and CDR2 is SFDVKD. The CDR3 consists of 17 residues. V lost 6 bases and J 4 bases, leaving 20 bases between the germline ends. CDR3 loop: CATSSSSDGGINEKLFF. CDR3 bases: TGTGCCACCAGTAGCTCTTCGGACGGAGGCATTAATGAAAAACTGTTTTTT.

CDR3 bases: TGTGCCTGGAGTACGATGACAGGGAGTCAGCCCCAGCATTTT. Its translation: CAWSTMTGSQPQHF. The rearrangement links TRBV30 to TRBJ1-5, with 7 bases lining up with TRBD1. The CDR3 is 14 residues long. The ends lost 2 bases at V and 6 bases at J; junction bases unmatched: 7. From germline, CDR1 is GTSNPN and CDR2 SVGIG (reference sequence). The full variable domain, rest sourced from reference TRBV30 and TRBJ1-5, is SQTIHQWPATLVQPVGSPLSLECTVEGTSNPNLYWYRQAAGRGLQLLFYSVGIGQISSEVPQNLSASRPQDRQFILSSKKLLLSDSGFYLCAWSTMTGSQPQHFGDGTRLSIL.

This clonotype was seen many times. The CDR3 DNA sequence: TGCAGTGCAGCCCGTAGCACAGATACGCAGTATTTT. Translated: CSAARSTDTQYF. This rearrangement joins TRBV20-1 to TRBJ2-3; D unclear. The V end lost 6 bases, the J end lost 0 bases, and 7 bases lay between the germline ends. The germline V gene encodes CDR1 DFQATT and CDR2 SNEGSKA (reference sequence). The CDR3 sequence is 12 residues long.

This clonotype occurred many times. The chain combines TRBV20-1 with TRBJ2-3; 9 bases line up with TRBD2. CDR1 and CDR2 (germline): DFQATT, SNEGSKA (reference sequence). The length of the CDR3 is 16 residues. J was trimmed by 2 bases and V by 2 bases; bases with no gene match: 8. CDR3: CSARWGLASTTDTQYF. As DNA, the CDR3 is TGCAGTGCTAGATGGGGACTAGCCTCTACCACAGATACGCAGTATTTT.

This clonotype was seen ten or more times. The chain has TRBV20-1 and TRBJ2-5; 7 bases fit TRBD1. The germline V gene has CDR1 DFQATT and CDR2 SNEGSKA (reference sequence). V lost 7 bases to trimming and J lost 4 bases; unmatched junction nucleotides: 6. This CDR3 comprises 12 residues. CDR3 region: CSVTGQLETQYF. As DNA, the CDR3 is TGCAGTGTGACAGGGCAACTAGAGACCCAGTACTTC.

This clonotype has at least ten counts. The chain couples TRBV28 to TRBJ2-7; D might be TRBD2 (5 bases). Trimming removed 2 bases at V and 4 bases at J, with 9 bases between. Germline V gene data show CDR1 as MDHEN and CDR2 as SYDVKM. The CDR3 loop spans 13 amino acids. CDR3 in DNA: TGTGCCAGCAGTTTACACAGCGGATACGAGCAGTACTTC. Its translation: CASSLHSGYEQYF. The variable domain in full, completed from reference TRBV28 and TRBJ2-7, reads DVKVTQSSRYLVKRTGEKVFLECVQDMDHENMFWYRQDPGLGLRLIYFSYDVKMKEKGDIPEGYSVSREKKERFSLILESASTNQTSMYLCASSLHSGYEQYFGPGTRLTVT.

This clonotype was observed many times. The chain employs TRBV11-2 and TRBJ1-5; the D is unclear. CDR3 size: 12 residues. Trimming took 6 bases from V and 7 from J, leaving 10 bases between them. Germline-derived CDR1 and CDR2 are SGHAT and FQNNGV. In DNA, the CDR3 is TGTGCCAGCAGGAATGAGGGACAGCCCCAGCATTTT. It specifies CASRNEGQPQHF.

The CDR3 sequence: CASIGQGSYGYTF. The CDR3 DNA reads as TGTGCCAGCATTGGACAGGGGAGTTATGGCTACACCTTC. V is TRBV3-1 and J is TRBJ1-2; TRBD1 matches 9 bases. This CDR3 is built from 13 residues. J lost 5 bases, V lost 7 bases, and 5 bases had no gene match. Germline-derived CDR1 and CDR2 are LGHDT and YNNKEL (reference sequence).

This clonotype was seen repeatedly, ten times or more. V usage is TRBV7-2 and J usage is TRBJ2-1; TRBD2 aligns across 11 bases. The CDR3 runs 15 residues. J lost 7 bases, V lost 3 bases, and 5 bases had no gene match. Looked up from germline, CDR1 is SGHTA and CDR2 is FQGNSA. This chain's CDR3 is CASSFVLAGENEQFF. In DNA form, the CDR3 reads TGTGCCAGCAGCTTCGTACTAGCGGGAGAGAATGAGCAGTTCTTC.

This clonotype was detected many times. The chain links TRBV5-1 to TRBJ2-1, with TRBD2 identical over 13 bases. CDR1 is SGHRS and CDR2 is YFSETQ in the germline V gene. The length of the CDR3 is 19 residues. V lost 0 bases, J lost 1 base, and 7 bases stayed unmatched. This CDR3 is CASSLAPGLAGVSYNEQFF. Here the CDR3 DNA reads TGCGCCAGCAGCTTGGCTCCCGGACTAGCGGGAGTATCCTACAATGAGCAGTTCTTC.

This clonotype was seen ten or more times. This chain connects TRBV12-3 or TRBV12-4 to TRBJ1-3; TRBD1 aligns across 9 bases. Losses at the gene ends were 3 bases for V and 4 bases for J; bases not matched to a gene: 4. This CDR3 region has 15 residues. The CDR3 nucleotides are TGTGCCAGCAGTTTCCGGGACAGGGTCGGAAACACCATATATTTT. Encoded protein: CASSFRDRVGNTIYF.

This clonotype came up many times. This rearrangement joins TRBV20-1 to TRBJ1-1; 8 bases map to TRBD1. The CDR3 spans 14 residues. V shed 0 bases and J 5 bases; nucleotides not matched to a gene: 5. Germline loops: CDR1 DFQATT, CDR2 SNEGSKA (reference sequence). The CDR3 DNA reads as TGCAGTGCTAGAGACAGGGGGCGGAGGACTGAAGCTTTCTTT. It yields the protein CSARDRGRRTEAFF.